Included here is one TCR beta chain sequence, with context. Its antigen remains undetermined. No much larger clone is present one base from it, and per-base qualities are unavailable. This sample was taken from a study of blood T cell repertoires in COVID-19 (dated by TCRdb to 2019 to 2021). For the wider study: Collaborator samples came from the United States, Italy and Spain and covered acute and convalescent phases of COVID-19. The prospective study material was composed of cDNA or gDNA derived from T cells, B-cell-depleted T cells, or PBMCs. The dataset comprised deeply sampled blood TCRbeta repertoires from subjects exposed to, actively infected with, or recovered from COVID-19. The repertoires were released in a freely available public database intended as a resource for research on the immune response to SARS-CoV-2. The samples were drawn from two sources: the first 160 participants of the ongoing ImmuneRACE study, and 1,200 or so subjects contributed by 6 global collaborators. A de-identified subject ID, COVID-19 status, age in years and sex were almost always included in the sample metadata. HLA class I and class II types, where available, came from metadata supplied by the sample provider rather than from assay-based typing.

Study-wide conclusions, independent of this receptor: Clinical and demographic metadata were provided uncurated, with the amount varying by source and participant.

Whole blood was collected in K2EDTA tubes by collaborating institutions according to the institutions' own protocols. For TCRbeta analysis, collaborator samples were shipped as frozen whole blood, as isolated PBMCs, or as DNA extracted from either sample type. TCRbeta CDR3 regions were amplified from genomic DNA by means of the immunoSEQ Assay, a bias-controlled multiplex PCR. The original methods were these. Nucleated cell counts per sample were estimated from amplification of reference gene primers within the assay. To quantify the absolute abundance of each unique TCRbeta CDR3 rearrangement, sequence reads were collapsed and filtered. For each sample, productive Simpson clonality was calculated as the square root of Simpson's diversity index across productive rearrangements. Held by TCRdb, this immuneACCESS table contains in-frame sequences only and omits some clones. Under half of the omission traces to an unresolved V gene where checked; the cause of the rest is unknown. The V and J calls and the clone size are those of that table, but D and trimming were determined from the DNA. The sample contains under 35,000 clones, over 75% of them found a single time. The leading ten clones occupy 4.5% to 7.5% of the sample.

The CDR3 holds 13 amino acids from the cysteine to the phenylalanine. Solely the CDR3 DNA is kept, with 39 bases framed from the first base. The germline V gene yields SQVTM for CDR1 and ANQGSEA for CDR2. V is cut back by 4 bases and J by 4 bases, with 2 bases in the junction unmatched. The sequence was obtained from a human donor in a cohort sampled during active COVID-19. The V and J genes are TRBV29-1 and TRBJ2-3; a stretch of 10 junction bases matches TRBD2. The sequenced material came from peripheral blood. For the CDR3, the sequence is CSVASGGADTQYF. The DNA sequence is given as TGCAGCGTTGCTAGCGGGGGCGCAGATACGCAGTATTTT.